One sample yielded the 20 T cell receptor beta chains listed below, sequenced in a study of tumor-infiltrating lymphocytes in primary liver carcinoma. The researchers obtained blood RNA from unsorted whole blood and also extracted germline DNA. cDNA specific to TCR beta was made from 450 to 500 ng of total RNA, with a constant-region primer employed for priming. Three nested multiplex PCR rounds of slightly modified ARM-PCR generated TCR beta libraries. With TRBV1-TRBV30 forward primers and a C-beta reverse primer, the first two PCR rounds were run for nine to eleven cycles each. TCRdb analysed the multiplex PCR reads with MiXCR anew, one entry per CDR3 protein. The sample holds almost 200,000 distinct CDR3 sequences, roughly two thirds seen once. The sample taken for sequencing was peripheral blood. The receptors originated from a woman aged 55-75 years with primary liver carcinoma and hepatitis B virus infection.

This clonotype was recorded a few times. This chain uses TRBV13 with TRBJ2-3; 10 bases are a match to TRBD2. This CDR3 is built from 16 residues. J was trimmed by 2 bases and V by 5 bases; bases with no gene match: 7. In germline, CDR1 is PRHDT, CDR2 FYEKMQ (reference sequence). In nucleotides, the CDR3 is TGTGCCAGCAGCAACCCCCTAGCGGGAGCCACAGATACGCAGTATTTT. This gives the protein CASSNPLAGATDTQYF. The whole variable domain, filled in from reference TRBV13 and TRBJ2-3, reads AAGVIQSPRHLIKEKRETATLKCYPIPRHDTVYWYQQGPGQDPQFLISFYEKMQSDKGSIPDRFSAQQFSDYHSELNMSSLELGDSALYFCASSNPLAGATDTQYFGPGTRLTVL.

Points on this clonotype: This may be a read error: a much more frequent sequence differs by one nucleotide. This chain connects TRBV12-3 or TRBV12-4 to TRBJ2-7; D perhaps matches TRBD1 (7 bases). The ends were cut back, 7 bases at V and 1 base at J, with 17 bases in the middle. The length of the CDR3 is 15 residues. The DNA for the CDR3 is TGTGCCAGCATTCCCGGGCCAGGGGGGTCCTACGAGCAGTACTTC. Translated: CASIPGPGGSYEQYF.

V usage is TRBV7-6 and J usage is TRBJ2-1; 8 nucleotides match TRBD1. Germline loops: CDR1 SGHVS, CDR2 FNYEAQ. There are 14 residues in the CDR3. Trimming cost V 5 bases and J 6 bases; bases outside gene matches: 6. CDR3 loop: CASSERDRFNEQFF. Here the CDR3 DNA reads TGTGCCAGCAGCGAGAGGGACAGGTTCAATGAGCAGTTCTTC.

J is TRBJ2-3 and V is TRBV11-2; a weak D match, TRBD2 (5 bases). This CDR3 is built from 13 residues. V lost 2 bases to trimming and J lost 8 bases, with 11 bases between them. From germline, CDR1 is SGHAT and CDR2 FQNNGV. DNA of the CDR3: TGTGCCAGCAGCTTAAATTTGAGGGTTACGCAGTATTTT. This sequence encodes CASSLNLRVTQYF. Based on the CDR3 plus reference TRBV11-2 and TRBJ2-3, the full variable domain is EAGVAQSPRYKIIEKRQSVAFWCNPISGHATLYWYQQILGQGPKLLIQFQNNGVVDDSQLPKDRFSAERLKGVDSTLKIQPAKLEDSAVYLCASSLNLRVTQYFGPGTRLTVL.

There are a few counts of this clonotype. The V gene is TRBV7-9, the J gene TRBJ2-2; TRBD1 might be the D (5 bases). CDR3 length: 13 amino acids. Germline V gene sequence: CDR1 SEHNR, CDR2 FQNEAQ (reference sequence). Trimming removed 2 bases from V and 5 bases from J, with 6 bases in between. The CDR3 spells CASSLRGTGELFF. In DNA, the CDR3 is TGTGCCAGCAGCTTAAGGGGAACCGGGGAGCTGTTTTTT.

As regards this clonotype: One end of the junction varies from germline; a read error may be responsible. The gene calls are TRBV11-3 and TRBJ1-1; D is uncertain. Per the germline V gene, CDR1 is SGHNT and CDR2 is YENEEA. This CDR3 spans 15 amino acids. The CDR3 bases are TGTGCCGGCAGCTTAGAGGGCGCACGGGACACTGAAGCTTTCTTT. This sequence encodes CAGSLEGARDTEAFF.

J is TRBJ2-5 and V is TRBV28; 7 positions match TRBD2. V lost 5 bases to trimming and J lost 1 base; unmatched junction nucleotides: 7. The CDR3 length is 15 residues. Germline CDR1 reads MDHEN; CDR2 reads SYDVKM. The CDR3 DNA reads TGTGCCAGCAGTGGCCCGGGAGGCGCCCAAGAGACCCAGTACTTC. Protein: CASSGPGGAQETQYF.

Note on this clonotype: This may be a read error, as it is one base from a much larger clone. The chain has TRBV4-1 and TRBJ2-3, with a tentative D call TRBD1 (6 bases). Germline loops: CDR1 MGHRA, CDR2 YSYEKL. The CDR3 runs 16 residues. CDR3 DNA sequence: TGCGTCAGCAGCAAACCACAGGGTCTAGGCACAGATACGCAGTATTTT. This translates into CVSSKPQGLGTDTQYF.

To note about this clonotype: One end of the junction is discordant with germline, which a read error may explain. The chain employs TRBV4-2 and TRBJ2-5; D remains ambiguous. The CDR3 contains 14 residues. In germline, CDR1 is LGHNA, CDR2 YNFKEQ. Here the CDR3 reads CASGQVHEQETQHF. In DNA form, the CDR3 reads TGTGCCAGCGGCCAAGTGCACGAGCAAGAGACCCAGCACTTC.

This clonotype has only one observation. Relative to the germline gene, one junction end is altered; a read error may explain this. The chain carries TRBV11-2 and TRBJ1-2, with a possible D match to TRBD1 (5 bases). CDR1 and CDR2 from the germline V gene are SGHAT and FQNNGV. The CDR3 totals 13 residues. The CDR3 nucleotides are TGTGTCAGCAGCCCCTCACGGGGCTTTGGCTACACCTTC. Translation gives CVSSPSRGFGYTF.

This clonotype was seen ten or more times. This sequence joins TRBV12-3 or TRBV12-4 and TRBJ1-5; no definite D call. The germline V and J ends were trimmed by 6 bases and 10 bases, with 13 bases remaining between them. There are 12 residues in the CDR3. DNA for the CDR3: TGTGCCAGCAGCCCCTCCGGTTTTCCCCAGCATTTT. This translates into CASSPSGFPQHF.

With respect to this clonotype: A much larger clone lies a single base off, so this may be a read error. The V call is TRBV10-1, the J call TRBJ2-2; D not certain. The CDR3 sequence is 13 residues long. Germline-derived CDR1 and CDR2 are WNHNN and SYGVQD (reference sequence). The CDR3 DNA is TGCGCCAGAAGTGAGTGGACCACCGGGGAGCTGTTTTTT. Translation: CARSEWTTGELFF.

About this clonotype itself: The final CDR3 position lacks the conserved phenylalanine or tryptophan, pointing to a likely read error. The chain couples TRBV12-3 or TRBV12-4 to TRBJ2-1; 11 positions match TRBD1. This CDR3 is 16 amino acids long. The V gene end was trimmed by 5 bases and the J gene end by 2 bases; junction bases not matched to a gene: 5. CDR3 sequence reads: CASSLWTGGPYNEQFS. The CDR3 nucleotides are TGTGCCAGCAGTCTATGGACAGGGGGCCCCTACAATGAGCAGTTCTCC.

Comments on this clonotype: Sequence at one end of the junction differs from germline and may be a read error. The rearrangement links TRBV6-1 to TRBJ1-1; D is perhaps TRBD1 (5 bases). From germline, CDR1 is MNHNS and CDR2 SASEGT. The CDR3 loop spans 13 amino acids. CDR3 loop: CATEGSLNTEDFF. CDR3 nucleotide sequence: TGTGCCACTGAGGGGAGTTTGAACACTGAAGATTTCTTT.

This clonotype was seen many times. The V and J genes are TRBV6-1 and TRBJ1-5; D gene uncertain. V lost 2 bases and J lost 11, with 7 bases in between. The CDR3 loop spans 11 amino acids. Germline V gene lookup returns CDR1 MNHNS and CDR2 SASEGT. The CDR3 is CASSETLTQHF. The CDR3 DNA sequence: TGTGCCAGCAGTGAAACACTGACCCAGCATTTT.

This clonotype was counted ten times or more. V and J are TRBV29-1 and TRBJ1-1; 7 bases fit TRBD1. V dropped 4 bases and J dropped 2; count of bases not matched to a gene: 7. The CDR3 runs to 14 residues. From germline, CDR1 is SQVTM and CDR2 ANQGSEA. The CDR3 nucleotides read TGCAGCGTTGTAAGGGGGCTAGTAAACACTGAAGCTTTCTTT. Protein product: CSVVRGLVNTEAFF.

Points on this clonotype: One end of the junction does not line up with germline, which may come from a read error. The chain links TRBV6-1 to TRBJ2-3; D is undetermined. Germline V gives CDR1 MNHNS, CDR2 SASEGT. This CDR3 has 13 residues. In DNA, the CDR3 is TGTGCCAGCATCGACACCATCACGGATACGCAGTGTTTT. It encodes CASIDTITDTQCF.

Notes on this clonotype: One end of the junction varies from germline; a read error may be responsible. The rearrangement links TRBV6-6 to TRBJ2-5; D uncertain. This CDR3 comprises 12 residues. From germline, CDR1 is MNHNY and CDR2 SVGAGI (reference sequence). The CDR3 DNA reads TGTGCCAGCAATGCAAACCAAGGGACCCAGTACTTC. As protein: CASNANQGTQYF.

The rearrangement links TRBV30 to TRBJ2-2; 8 bases map to TRBD2. The germline gives CDR1 GTSNPN, CDR2 SVGIG (reference sequence). V dropped 2 bases and J dropped 5; count of bases not matched to a gene: 7. CDR3 length: 15 residues. CDR3 DNA sequence: TGTGCCTGGAGTATGAGCGGGAGAGAAACCGGGGAGCTGTTTTTT. Encoded protein: CAWSMSGRETGELFF.

In regard to this clonotype: A much larger clone differs by one base, so this may be a read error. The chain has TRBV6-1 and TRBJ2-1, with D perhaps TRBD1 or TRBD2 (5 bases each). CDR1 is MNHNS, CDR2 SASEGT, per germline. This CDR3 is 13 amino acids long. CDR3 protein: CACRYSQDYEQFF. The CDR3 region has the DNA TGTGCCTGCAGGTACTCACAGGACTATGAGCAGTTCTTC.